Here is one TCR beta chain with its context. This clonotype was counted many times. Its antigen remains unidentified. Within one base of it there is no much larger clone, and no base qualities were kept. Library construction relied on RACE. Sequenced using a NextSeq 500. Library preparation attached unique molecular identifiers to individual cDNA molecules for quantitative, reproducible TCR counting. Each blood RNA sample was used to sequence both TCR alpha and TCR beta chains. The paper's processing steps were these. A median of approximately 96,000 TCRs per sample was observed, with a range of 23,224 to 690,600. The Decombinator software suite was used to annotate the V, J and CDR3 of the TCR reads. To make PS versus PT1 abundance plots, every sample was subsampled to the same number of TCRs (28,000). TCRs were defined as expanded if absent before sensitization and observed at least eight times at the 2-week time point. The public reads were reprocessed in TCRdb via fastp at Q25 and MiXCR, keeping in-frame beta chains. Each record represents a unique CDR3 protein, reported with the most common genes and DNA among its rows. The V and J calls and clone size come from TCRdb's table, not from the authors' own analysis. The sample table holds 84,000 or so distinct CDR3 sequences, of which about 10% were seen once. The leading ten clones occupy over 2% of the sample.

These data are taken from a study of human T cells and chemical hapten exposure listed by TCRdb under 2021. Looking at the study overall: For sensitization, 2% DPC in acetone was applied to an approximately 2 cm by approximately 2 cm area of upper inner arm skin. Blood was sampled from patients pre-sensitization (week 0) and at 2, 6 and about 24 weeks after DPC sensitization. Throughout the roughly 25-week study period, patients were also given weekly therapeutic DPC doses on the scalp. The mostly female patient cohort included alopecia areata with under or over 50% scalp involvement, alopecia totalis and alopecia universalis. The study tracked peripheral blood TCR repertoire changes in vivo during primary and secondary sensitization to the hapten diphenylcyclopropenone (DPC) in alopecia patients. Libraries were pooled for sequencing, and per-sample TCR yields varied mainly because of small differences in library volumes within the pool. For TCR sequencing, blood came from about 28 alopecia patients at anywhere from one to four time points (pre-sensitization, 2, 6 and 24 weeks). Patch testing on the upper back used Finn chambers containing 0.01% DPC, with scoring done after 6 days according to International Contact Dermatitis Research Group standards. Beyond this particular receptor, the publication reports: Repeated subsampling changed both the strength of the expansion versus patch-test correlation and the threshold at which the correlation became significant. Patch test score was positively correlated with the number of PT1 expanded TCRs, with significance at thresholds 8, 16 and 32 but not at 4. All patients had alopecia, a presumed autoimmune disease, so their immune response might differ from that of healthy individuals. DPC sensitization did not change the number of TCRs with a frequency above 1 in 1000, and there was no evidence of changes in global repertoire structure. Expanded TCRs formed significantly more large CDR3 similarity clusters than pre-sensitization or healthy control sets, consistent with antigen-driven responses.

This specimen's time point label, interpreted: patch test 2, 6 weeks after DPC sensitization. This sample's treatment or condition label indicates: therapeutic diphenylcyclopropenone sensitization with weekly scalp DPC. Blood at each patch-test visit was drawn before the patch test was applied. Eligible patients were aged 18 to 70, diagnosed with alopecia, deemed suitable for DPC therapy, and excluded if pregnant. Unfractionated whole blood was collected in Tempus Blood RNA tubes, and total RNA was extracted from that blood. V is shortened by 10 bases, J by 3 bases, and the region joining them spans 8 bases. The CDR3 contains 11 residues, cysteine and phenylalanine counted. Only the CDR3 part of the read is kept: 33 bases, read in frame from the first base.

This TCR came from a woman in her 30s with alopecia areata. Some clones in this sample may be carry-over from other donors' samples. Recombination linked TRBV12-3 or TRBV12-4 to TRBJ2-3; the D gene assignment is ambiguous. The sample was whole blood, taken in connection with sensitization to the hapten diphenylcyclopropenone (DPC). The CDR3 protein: CAISSTDTQYF. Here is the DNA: TGTGCCATTTCCTCGACAGATACGCAGTATTTT.